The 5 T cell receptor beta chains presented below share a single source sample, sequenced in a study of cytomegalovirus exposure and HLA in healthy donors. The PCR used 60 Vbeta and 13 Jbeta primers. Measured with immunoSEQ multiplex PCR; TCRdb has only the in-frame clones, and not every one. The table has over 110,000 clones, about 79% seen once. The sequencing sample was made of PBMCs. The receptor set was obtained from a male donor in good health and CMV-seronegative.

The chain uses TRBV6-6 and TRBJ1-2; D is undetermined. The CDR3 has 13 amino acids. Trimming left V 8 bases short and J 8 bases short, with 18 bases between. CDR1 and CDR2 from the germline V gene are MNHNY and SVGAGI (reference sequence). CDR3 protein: CASPRTPGGGYTF. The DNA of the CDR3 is TGTGCCAGCCCCCGGACCCCGGGAGGGGGCTACACCTTC.

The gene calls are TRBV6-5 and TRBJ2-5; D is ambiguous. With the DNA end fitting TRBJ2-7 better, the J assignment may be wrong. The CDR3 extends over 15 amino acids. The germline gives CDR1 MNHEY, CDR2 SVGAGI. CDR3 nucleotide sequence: TGTGCCAGCAGTTACTCGTTAGATTCCTCCTACGAGCAGTACTTC. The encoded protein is CASSYSLDSSYEQYF.

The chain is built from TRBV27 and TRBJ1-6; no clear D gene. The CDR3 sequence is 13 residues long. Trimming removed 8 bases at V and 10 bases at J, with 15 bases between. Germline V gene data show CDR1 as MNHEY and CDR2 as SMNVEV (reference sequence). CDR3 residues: CASHGPAGSPLHF. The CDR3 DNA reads TGTGCCAGCCATGGGCCGGCCGGCTCACCCCTCCACTTT.

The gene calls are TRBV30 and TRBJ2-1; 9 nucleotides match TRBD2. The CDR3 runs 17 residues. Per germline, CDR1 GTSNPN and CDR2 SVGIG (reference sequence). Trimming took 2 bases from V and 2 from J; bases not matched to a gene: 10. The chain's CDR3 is CAWSSSGNVRTYNEQFF. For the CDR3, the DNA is TGTGCCTGGAGTTCTAGCGGGAACGTCCGAACCTACAATGAGCAGTTCTTC.

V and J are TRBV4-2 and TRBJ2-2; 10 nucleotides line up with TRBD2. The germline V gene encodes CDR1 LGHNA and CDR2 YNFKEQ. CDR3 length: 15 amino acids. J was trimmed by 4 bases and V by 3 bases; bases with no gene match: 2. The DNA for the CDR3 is TGTGCCAGCAGCCACAGACTAGCGGGCACCGGGGAGCTGTTTTTT. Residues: CASSHRLAGTGELFF.